This T cell receptor beta chain derives from a study of radiation and T cells in renal cell carcinoma. Whole-study context: Nephrectomy followed 15 Gy stereotactic body radiation by 4 weeks.

TCRdb's copy holds only in-frame clones and misses some; the assay was immunoSEQ multiplex PCR. The data show 120,000 or so clones, with around 81% seen just once and roughly 5.9% held by the top ten. As for this clone: Its antigen is unidentified.

As for time point: blood 2 weeks post-SBRT. Treatment: 15 Gy SBRT to primary tumor, nephrectomy 4 weeks later. The study, taken as a whole, reports: Top tumor clonotypes rose in blood 2 weeks post-radiation, then contracted. No pretreatment tumor biopsies were available for baseline clonotypes.

This material consisted of blood, taken from a patient whose treatment included radiotherapy and nephrectomy. This sequence was found in a man aged 45-65 years with renal cell carcinoma.

This CDR3 is CASSLAGGHYEQYF. The CDR3 DNA reads as TGTGCCAGCAGCTTAGCGGGGGGACACTACGAGCAGTACTTC. This chain links TRBV13 with TRBJ2-7; possible D gene TRBD2, 7 bases. V lost 1 base and J lost 3, with 10 bases in between. Germline assignment: CDR1 PRHDT and CDR2 FYEKMQ (reference sequence). The CDR3 has 14 amino acids.